This T cell receptor beta chain was sequenced for a study of OX40 agonist ivuxolimab in advanced cancers. Study-wide points: Relative to CD4+ cells, CD8+ T cells on average had more expanded clones.

Only in-frame clones appear in the TCRdb table, and some are missing; sequencing was by immunoSEQ multiplex PCR. The table lists 75,000 to 95,000 clones, around 90% of them singletons. The germline V gene has CDR1 MNHNS and CDR2 SASEGT. The CDR3 runs 16 residues. V was cut by 4 bases and J by 0 bases, with 13 bases left in between. Comment on this clone: No antigen is known for it.

The sample consisted of CD4+ or CD8+ T cells sorted from blood, taken in a trial of the OX40 agonist ivuxolimab. J is TRBJ2-1 and V is TRBV6-1, with D maybe TRBD2 (6 bases). The sequence came from an adult with an advanced solid tumor such as melanoma, head and neck, liver or kidney cancer. The CDR3 DNA reads as TGTGCCAGCAGTGGGCAGGGCGGGACCTCCTACAATGAGCAGTTCTTC. Translated: CASSGQGGTSYNEQFF.